This paragraph covers one TCR beta chain sequence. One Seattle source followed patients from active infection through their disease course. Trimming stripped 3 bases from V and 9 bases from J, with 19 bases between. CDR3 length equals 14 residues. CDR1 SGHDT and CDR2 YYEEEE come from the germline V gene. This sample stems from a study of blood T cell repertoires in COVID-19. Overall study context: From T cells, B-cell-depleted T cells, or PBMCs came the material, which was cDNA or gDNA.

Original processing methods: The assay estimated nucleated cells by amplifying reference gene primers. The table came from immunoSEQ multiplex PCR; TCRdb's copy has only in-frame clones and leaves some out. That table furnishes V, J and clone size, whereas the DNA furnished D and trimming. The table lists some 390,000 clones, approximately 91% of them singletons, with 1.5% to 1.8% in the top ten. This receptor was taken from a woman in her forties with COVID-19, enrolled during active disease. The chain carries TRBV5-6 and TRBJ2-7; the D gene is possibly TRBD2 (6 bases). Source material: peripheral blood. The CDR3 region has the DNA TGTGCCAGCAGCTCCCCTAGCGCTTACGACTTGCAGTACTTC. Translation gives CASSSPSAYDLQYF.